The rows below give T cell receptor beta chains drawn from one sample of a study of cytomegalovirus exposure and HLA in healthy donors. TCRdb's copy holds only in-frame clones and misses some; the assay was immunoSEQ multiplex PCR. This table holds about 120,000 clones, 9.5% found once. The specimen was PBMCs. These receptors were obtained from a man under 40 in good health and CMV-seronegative. Each CDR3 is given without its conserved first and last residue. The size entry is marked missing in some rows and otherwise reads once, few, many or a size class.

size: few; V: TRBV7-9; CDR3: ASSSRTSGRLYQETQY
size: .; V: TRBV7-9; CDR3: ASSLIQQGMDEQY
size: .; V: TRBV28; CDR3: ASSWAGQDYGYT
size: once; V: TRBV11-2; CDR3: ASSLVGGSVTSGYT
size: .; V: TRBV27; CDR3: ASSKGQKGYEQY
size: few; V: TRBV7-9; CDR3: ASSLEQGIHGYT
size: .; V: TRBV19; CDR3: ASNPEIYSNQPQH
size: .; V: TRBV4-1; CDR3: ASSQVGGEQF
size: .; V: TRBV28; CDR3: ASSPRTSGMFYEQF
size: few; V: TRBV19; CDR3: ASTDRGGRGETQY
size: .; V: TRBV5-6; CDR3: ASSLVGLAGEDTQY
size: few; V: TRBV10-3; CDR3: AISAQGYEQY
size: .; V: TRBV7-2; CDR3: ASSLRTGGGSGANVLT
size: few; V: TRBV7-6; CDR3: ASSLGGANTGELF
size: .; V: TRBV29-1; CDR3: SVVGAGGGYEQY
size: .; V: TRBV6-5; CDR3: ASSTNYRSPLH
size: few; V: TRBV9; CDR3: ASSVDPGVGTGELF
size: few; V: TRBV19; CDR3: ASSTPILNTEAF
size: .; V: TRBV2; CDR3: ASRRDSATEQF
size: .; V: TRBV7-2; CDR3: ASSPTGALRTEAF
size: .; V: TRBV11-2; CDR3: ASSLSSGSKRDTQY
size: few; V: TRBV2; CDR3: ASGPLADSYEQY
size: .; V: TRBV21-1; CDR3: ASSPRGQGGSF
size: few; V: TRBV6-5; CDR3: ASMTSETDTQY
size: .; V: TRBV19; CDR3: ASSTPSGRSEKLF
size: .; V: TRBV4-3; CDR3: ASSRGTSGNYEQY
size: .; V: TRBV4-1; CDR3: ASSQERRESYISSYNEQF
size: few; V: TRBV4-2; CDR3: ASSQGSGTYYEQY